One and the same sample provided the 15 T cell receptor beta chains below, sequenced in a study of T cell changes during pregnancy in multiple sclerosis. The table came from immunoSEQ multiplex PCR; TCRdb's copy has only in-frame clones and leaves some out. The data show under 40,000 clones, over 80% seen once. This sample comprised CD4+ T cells from peripheral blood mononuclear cells, obtained in the third trimester of pregnancy. These TCRs come from a female donor in good health, enrolled as a control in a pregnancy study.

The chain recombines TRBV2 with TRBJ1-1, with D possibly matching TRBD1 (5 bases). The CDR3 spans 16 residues. Per the germline V gene, CDR1 is SNHLY and CDR2 is FYNNEI. V was cut by 2 bases and J by 4 bases, with 17 bases left in between. The chain's CDR3 is CASSEISGRVSTEAFF. CDR3 DNA sequence: TGTGCCAGCAGTGAAATCTCAGGGAGGGTATCCACTGAAGCTTTCTTT.

The chain carries TRBV5-1 and TRBJ2-3; 10 positions agree with TRBD2. Germline CDR1 SGHRS, CDR2 YFSETQ. Trimming removed 3 bases from V and 2 bases from J; junction bases left unmatched: 6. The CDR3 totals 16 residues. CDR3 loop: CASSSLGLASTDTQYF. The DNA of the CDR3 is TGCGCCAGCAGCTCTTTGGGACTAGCGTCCACAGATACGCAGTATTTT.

This sequence joins TRBV28 and TRBJ2-1, with 11 bases fitting TRBD2. Germline V lookup: CDR1 MDHEN, CDR2 SYDVKM. After removal of 6 bases from V and 1 base from J, the junction contained 5 bases not matched to a gene. CDR3 size: 16 residues. Written as DNA, the CDR3 is TGTGCCAGCAGACTAGCGGGGGCTCCATCCTACAATGAGCAGTTCTTC. Its protein is CASRLAGAPSYNEQFF.

The rearrangement links TRBV6-4 to TRBJ2-7; tentative D call: TRBD2 (6 bases). The CDR3 contains 15 residues. Germline CDR1 and CDR2: MRHNA and SNTAGT. The V and J ends lost 3 bases and 0 bases respectively, with 12 bases between them. The CDR3 DNA is TGTGCCAGCAGTGAAGAGCGGGTTAGCTCCTACGAGCAGTACTTC. This sequence encodes CASSEERVSSYEQYF.

This chain connects TRBV2 to TRBJ1-4; 10 bases map to TRBD1. V lost 6 bases to trimming and J lost 3 bases; unmatched junction nucleotides: 1. This CDR3 contains 14 residues. Germline loops: CDR1 SNHLY, CDR2 FYNNEI. CDR3 loop: CASSGQGANEKLFF. The CDR3 coding sequence is TGTGCCAGCAGCGGACAGGGGGCTAATGAAAAACTGTTTTTT.

This chain joins TRBV7-9 and TRBJ2-1, with 7 bases identical to TRBD2. Losses at the gene ends were 5 bases for V and 12 bases for J; bases not matched to a gene: 7. The CDR3 covers 12 residues. Germline CDR1 and CDR2: SEHNR and FQNEAQ (reference sequence). This CDR3 reads CASSPRDYRQFF. CDR3 nucleotide sequence: TGTGCCAGCAGCCCAAGGGACTACCGGCAGTTCTTC.

The J gene is TRBJ1-3, the V gene TRBV7-9; D is perhaps TRBD1 (6 bases). Germline assignment: CDR1 SEHNR and CDR2 FQNEAQ (reference sequence). The CDR3 runs to 19 residues. V was trimmed by 2 bases and J by 0 bases, leaving 20 bases between them. The CDR3: CASSLFQGSSPYSGNTIYF. Here the CDR3 DNA reads TGTGCCAGCAGCTTATTCCAGGGGTCCTCTCCATACTCTGGAAACACCATATATTTT.

The chain has TRBV9 and TRBJ1-2, with D perhaps matching TRBD1 (5 bases). The V end was cut by 4 bases, the J end by 4 bases, with 11 bases between. The CDR3 is 13 amino acids. Germline CDR1 SGDLS, CDR2 YYNGEE. Here the CDR3 reads CASSTDRTYGYTF. The CDR3 nucleotides are TGTGCCAGCAGCACCGACAGAACCTATGGCTACACCTTC.

The rearrangement links TRBV6-5 to TRBJ2-7; 8 nucleotides match TRBD1. Germline lookup yields CDR1 MNHEY and CDR2 SVGAGI. After removal of 5 bases from V and 1 base from J, the junction contained 4 bases not matched to a gene. This CDR3 region has 14 residues. The CDR3 reads CASSRTGSSYEQYF. Here the CDR3 DNA reads TGTGCCAGCAGTCGGACAGGGAGTTCCTACGAGCAGTACTTC.

V is TRBV6-4 and J is TRBJ2-2, with 7 positions matching TRBD1. This CDR3 is 13 amino acids long. Per the germline V gene, CDR1 is MRHNA and CDR2 is SNTAGT. The J segment lost 10 bases and the V segment lost 8 bases, leaving 10 bases of the junction unmatched. CDR3 sequence: CASQGQRVLELFF. CDR3 nucleotides: TGTGCCAGCCAGGGACAGAGGGTTTTGGAGCTGTTTTTT.

This sequence joins TRBV6-1 and TRBJ1-2; D possibly corresponds to TRBD1 (6 bases). V lost 6 bases and J 1 base, leaving 18 bases between the germline ends. Looked up from germline, CDR1 is MNHNS and CDR2 is SASEGT. The CDR3 is 16 residues long. CDR3 bases: TGTGCCAGCAGGGAAATTGGGACACTTTTTAACTATGGCTACACCTTC. It specifies CASREIGTLFNYGYTF.

Only one count was recorded for this clone. This rearrangement joins TRBV7-2 to TRBJ2-1; the D is unclear. V gave up 5 bases and J gave up 8 bases, with 13 bases separating them. Per germline, CDR1 SGHTA and CDR2 FQGNSA. The CDR3 has 13 amino acids. CDR3 in amino acids: CASSHRSRDEQFF. CDR3 DNA: TGTGCCAGCAGCCATAGGAGTCGGGATGAGCAGTTCTTC. Looking up the rest from reference TRBV7-2 and TRBJ2-1 gives the full variable domain: GAGVSQSPSNKVTEKGKDVELRCDPISGHTALYWYRQSLGQGLEFLIYFQGNSAPDKSGLPSDRFSAERTGGSVSTLTIQRTQQEDSAVYLCASSHRSRDEQFFGPGTRLTVL.

The chain combines TRBV5-1 with TRBJ1-2; 10 bases align to TRBD1. CDR1 is SGHRS, CDR2 YFSETQ, per germline. This CDR3 region has 16 residues. V dropped 4 bases and J dropped 1; count of bases not matched to a gene: 7. In nucleotides, the CDR3 is TGCGCCAGCAGCCCCGGGACAGGGGCCATTAACTATGGCTACACCTTC. Encoded protein: CASSPGTGAINYGYTF.

The V gene is TRBV5-1, the J gene TRBJ2-7; 9 nucleotides align to TRBD2. CDR1 SGHRS and CDR2 YFSETQ come from the germline V gene. The V segment lost 0 bases and the J segment 6 bases; nucleotides outside the gene matches: 4. CDR3 length equals 14 residues. The CDR3 reads CASSLGGLAGEQYF. Written as DNA, the CDR3 is TGCGCCAGCAGCTTGGGGGGACTAGCTGGCGAGCAGTACTTC. The full variable domain, rest sourced from reference TRBV5-1 and TRBJ2-7, is KAGVTQTPRYLIKTRGQQVTLSCSPISGHRSVSWYQQTPGQGLQFLFEYFSETQRNKGNFPGRFSGRQFSNSRSEMNVSTLELGDSALYLCASSLGGLAGEQYFGPGTRLTVT.

V gene TRBV4-1 combines with J gene TRBJ2-2; D unclear. Germline CDR1 MGHRA, CDR2 YSYEKL. The CDR3 extends over 17 amino acids. V was shortened by 1 base and J by 4 bases, with 16 bases between the two germline ends. CDR3 region: CASSQGVLPVGTGELFF. The CDR3 DNA follows: TGCGCCAGCAGCCAAGGGGTACTACCAGTCGGCACCGGGGAGCTGTTTTTT.